The clone carrying this T cell receptor (beta chain) was seen a few times. No antigen is known for it. Time point of the sample: blood 2 weeks post-SBRT. Treatment denoted: 15 Gy SBRT to primary tumor, nephrectomy 4 weeks later. Blood was sampled at baseline, 2 weeks and 4 weeks after SBRT. The source of the sample is a study of radiation and T cells in renal cell carcinoma. Study observations and caveats: From baseline, blood top tumor clonotypes peaked at 2 weeks post-radiation.

Profiled with immunoSEQ multiplex PCR; TCRdb holds only in-frame clones, not every one. The sample carries 70,000 or so clones, 82% recorded once. The CDR3 extends over 13 amino acids. Trimming left V 5 bases short and J 7 bases short, with 12 bases between. Germline assignment: CDR1 SGHAT and CDR2 FQNNGV. The chain couples TRBV11-2 to TRBJ1-5; D uncertain. The specimen was blood, collected from a patient whose treatment included radiotherapy and nephrectomy. This sequence was found in a man in his 60s with renal cell carcinoma. In nucleotides, the CDR3 is TGTGCCAGCAGCGATGACACCGCCCAGCCCCAGCATTTT. The encoded protein is CASSDDTAQPQHF.